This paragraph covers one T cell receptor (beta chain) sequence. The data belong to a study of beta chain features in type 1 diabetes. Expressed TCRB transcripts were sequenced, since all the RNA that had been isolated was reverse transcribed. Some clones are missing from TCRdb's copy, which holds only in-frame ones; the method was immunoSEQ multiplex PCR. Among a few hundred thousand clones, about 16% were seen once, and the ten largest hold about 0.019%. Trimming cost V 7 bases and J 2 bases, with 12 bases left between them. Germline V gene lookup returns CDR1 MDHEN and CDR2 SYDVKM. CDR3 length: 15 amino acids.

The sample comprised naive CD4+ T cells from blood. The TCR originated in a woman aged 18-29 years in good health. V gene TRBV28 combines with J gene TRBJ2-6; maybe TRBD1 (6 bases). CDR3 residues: CASTLQGAGANVLTF. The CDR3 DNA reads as TGTGCCAGCACCCTACAGGGAGCTGGGGCCAACGTCCTGACTTTC.